This TCR beta chain was identified in a study of T cells in Graves' hyperthyroidism and ophthalmopathy. Researchers took RNA transcripts and amplified the TCR beta CDR3 regions from them. First-round RT-PCR with HTBI primers amplified the TCR CDR3 region. TCRdb fed the multiplex PCR reads into MiXCR, producing one record per CDR3 protein. The table lists fewer than 650,000 distinct CDR3 sequences, 14% of them singletons. This clonotype has ten or more counts. The CDR3 consists of 15 residues. Germline CDR1 and CDR2: SGHRS and YFSETQ. Trimming removed 4 bases at V and 0 bases at J, with 8 bases between.

This sequence originates from a woman in her thirties or forties with Graves' hyperthyroidism. The V and J genes are TRBV5-1 and TRBJ2-6; D gene uncertain. Sequenced material: blood. The CDR3 bases are TGCGCCAGCAGCCATGGAAGCTCTGGGGCCAACGTCCTGACTTTC. This encodes CASSHGSSGANVLTF.